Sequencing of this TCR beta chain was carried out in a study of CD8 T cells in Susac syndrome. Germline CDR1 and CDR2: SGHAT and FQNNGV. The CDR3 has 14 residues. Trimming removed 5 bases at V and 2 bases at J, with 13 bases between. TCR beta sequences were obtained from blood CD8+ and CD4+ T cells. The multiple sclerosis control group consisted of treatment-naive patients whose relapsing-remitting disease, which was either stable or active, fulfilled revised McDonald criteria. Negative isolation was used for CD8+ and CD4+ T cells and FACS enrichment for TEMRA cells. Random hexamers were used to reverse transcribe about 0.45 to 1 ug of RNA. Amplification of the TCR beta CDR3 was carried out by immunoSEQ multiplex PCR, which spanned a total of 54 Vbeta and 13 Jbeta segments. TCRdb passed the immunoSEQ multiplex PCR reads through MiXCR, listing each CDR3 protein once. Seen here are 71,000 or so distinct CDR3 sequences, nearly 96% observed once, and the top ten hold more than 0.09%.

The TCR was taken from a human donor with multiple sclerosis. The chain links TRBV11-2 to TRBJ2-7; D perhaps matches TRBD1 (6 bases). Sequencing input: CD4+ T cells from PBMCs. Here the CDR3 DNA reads TGTGCCAGCAGCGCCAACACAGGGCCCTACGAGCAGTACTTC. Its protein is CASSANTGPYEQYF. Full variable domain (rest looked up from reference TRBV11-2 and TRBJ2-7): EAGVAQSPRYKIIEKRQSVAFWCNPISGHATLYWYQQILGQGPKLLIQFQNNGVVDDSQLPKDRFSAERLKGVDSTLKIQPAKLEDSAVYLCASSANTGPYEQYFGPGTRLTVT.